A single sample is the source of the 23 T cell receptor beta chains below, sequenced in a study of STAT3 mutations in large granular lymphocyte leukemia (dated by TCRdb to the late 2010s). Here is what the overall study found, with its caveats: All T-LGLL patients had at least one immunodominant TCRbeta clonotype, and roughly half had multiple immunodominant subclonotypes.

The library was generated by the immunoSEQ multiplex PCR assay. Drawn from immuneACCESS, this table holds only the in-frame rearrangements with V and J called that TCRdb kept. Clones are partly lost; checked studies trace under half to an unresolved V gene and leave the rest unexplained. The sample table records about 42,000 clones; roughly 77% of these occur just once. The ten largest clones add up to roughly 0.4% of the sample. Their recognized antigens are unknown. Sequencing used PBMCs. The source of these receptors is a human donor with T large granular lymphocyte leukemia. Some clones in this sample may be carry-over from other donors' samples.

The V gene is TRBV5-8, the J gene TRBJ2-3, with D perhaps matching TRBD2 (5 bases). Between the trimmed V and J ends, which lost 5 bases and 1 base, there was a span of 17 bases. Germline V gene lookup returns CDR1 SGHTS and CDR2 YDEGEE. The CDR3 is made up of 16 amino acids. The CDR3 nucleotides are TGTGCCAGCAGTCTTTCCGAGGGCCTAGGCACAGATACGCAGTATTTT. Translation: CASSLSEGLGTDTQYF.

The V and J genes are TRBV28 and TRBJ2-5; 12 bases are shared with TRBD1. CDR3 length: 15 amino acids. Germline-derived CDR1 and CDR2 are MDHEN and SYDVKM. Unmatched junction bases numbered 7, after V lost 6 bases and J lost 5 bases. Written as DNA, the CDR3 is TGTGCCAGCAGGGGACAGGGGGCCCGGGGGGAGACCCAGTACTTC. It yields the protein CASRGQGARGETQYF.

This chain connects TRBV6-5 to TRBJ1-2, with no clear D. Trimming removed 5 bases from V and 2 bases from J, with 12 bases in between. The germline V gene encodes CDR1 MNHEY and CDR2 SVGAGI. The CDR3 sequence is 14 residues long. DNA of the CDR3: TGTGCCAGCAGTGACCGGGAAGGGAACTATGGCTACACCTTC. Its translation is CASSDREGNYGYTF.

The gene calls are TRBV7-2 and TRBJ2-7; 7 positions agree with TRBD1. The germline V gene has CDR1 SGHTA and CDR2 FQGNSA. J lost 5 bases, V lost 5 bases, and 3 bases had no gene match. The CDR3 covers 12 residues. The CDR3 sequence: CASSRQGHEQYF. The DNA of the CDR3 is TGTGCCAGCAGCCGACAGGGACACGAGCAGTACTTC.

The chain couples TRBV6-1 to TRBJ2-5, with unresolved D. The germline V and J ends were trimmed by 6 bases and 2 bases, with 16 bases remaining between them. Germline V gene data show CDR1 as MNHNS and CDR2 as SASEGT. This CDR3 spans 15 amino acids. DNA for the CDR3: TGTGCCAGCAGCCCACCCCCCGACACTCAAGAGACCCAGTACTTC. It translates to CASSPPPDTQETQYF.

The rearrangement uses TRBV9 and TRBJ2-3; the D gene could be TRBD1 or TRBD2 (6 bases each). Between the trimmed V and J ends, which lost 3 bases and 1 base, there was a span of 15 bases. From germline, CDR1 is SGDLS and CDR2 YYNGEE. The CDR3 is 16 residues long. Here the CDR3 reads CASSAGGGYGTDTQYF. The CDR3 nucleotides are TGTGCCAGCAGCGCCGGAGGGGGGTATGGCACAGATACGCAGTATTTT.

In nucleotides, the CDR3 is TGTGCCAGCAGTTACTCTTGGGCGGTTGAAAAACTGTTTTTT. It codes for CASSYSWAVEKLFF. V and J are TRBV6-5 and TRBJ1-4; D not resolved. V was cut by 0 bases and J by 7 bases, with 9 bases left in between. This CDR3 comprises 14 residues. In germline, CDR1 is MNHEY, CDR2 SVGAGI.

The rearrangement links TRBV4-3 to TRBJ2-2; D is ambiguous. In germline, CDR1 is LGHNA, CDR2 YSLEER. V was clipped by 4 bases and J by 4 bases, with 13 bases between them. The CDR3 runs 15 residues. The CDR3 DNA is TGCGCCAGCAGCCGCGGTAGGACCCTCACCGGGGAGCTGTTTTTT. Translation gives CASSRGRTLTGELFF.

This clone was seen a handful of times. This chain joins TRBV19 and TRBJ1-5; D is possibly TRBD1 (5 bases). V was pared by 7 bases and J by 6 bases, with 16 bases between. CDR1 and CDR2 (germline): LNHDA, SQIVND (reference sequence). CDR3 length: 14 amino acids. The CDR3 reads CASTLGGEGQPQHF. The CDR3 DNA is TGTGCCAGTACCCTCGGGGGGGAGGGTCAGCCCCAGCATTTT.

J is TRBJ1-1 and V is TRBV5-1, with 7 bases fitting TRBD1. The CDR3 runs 16 residues. J lost 4 bases, V lost 1 base, and 10 bases had no gene match. Germline CDR1 SGHRS, CDR2 YFSETQ. The CDR3 bases are TGCGCCAGCAGCTTGCTTCTACCAGGGGGGAGCACTGAAGCTTTCTTT. This gives the protein CASSLLLPGGSTEAFF.

V usage is TRBV19 and J usage is TRBJ1-5; D is perhaps TRBD1 (5 bases). Trimming left V 5 bases short and J 1 base short, with 12 bases between. The CDR3 runs 15 residues. The germline gives CDR1 LNHDA, CDR2 SQIVND (reference sequence). CDR3 sequence reads: CASSPRDGSNQPQHF. CDR3 sequence (DNA): TGTGCCAGTAGTCCCCGGGACGGAAGCAATCAGCCCCAGCATTTT.

This clone occurred once. This chain links TRBV5-1 with TRBJ1-4, with a possible D match to TRBD1 (5 bases). Germline V CDR1 and CDR2: SGHRS, YFSETQ. This CDR3 has 15 amino acids. Between the trimmed V and J ends, which lost 4 bases and 4 bases, there was a span of 14 bases. The CDR3 spells CASSKGTPVNEKLFF. The CDR3 nucleotides read TGCGCCAGCAGCAAGGGGACGCCGGTTAATGAAAAACTGTTTTTT.

This chain links TRBV27 with TRBJ2-3, with TRBD2 matching 7 bases. With V trimmed by 6 bases and J by 5 bases, 2 bases remained unmatched. Germline CDR1 MNHEY, CDR2 SMNVEV (reference sequence). The CDR3 has 12 amino acids. The chain's CDR3 is CASSSGGDTQYF. Written as DNA, the CDR3 is TGTGCCAGCAGCTCGGGGGGAGATACGCAGTATTTT.

This clone was seen a few times. The chain's CDR3 is CASSGVETEAFF. The CDR3 DNA is TGCGCCAGCAGCGGGGTGGAAACTGAAGCTTTCTTT. The V call is TRBV5-1, the J call TRBJ1-1; D gene ambiguous. The CDR3 spans 12 residues. In germline, CDR1 is SGHRS, CDR2 YFSETQ. Trimming took off 4 bases at V and 5 bases at J, with 9 bases between the two ends.

The sample holds one count of this clone. J is TRBJ1-4 and V is TRBV5-1, with 8 bases lining up with TRBD1. After removal of 0 bases from V and 8 bases from J, the junction contained 3 bases not matched to a gene. Germline loops: CDR1 SGHRS, CDR2 YFSETQ. CDR3 size: 14 residues. The CDR3 DNA is TGCGCCAGCAGCTTGGGACAGGGGCAGGAAAAACTGTTTTTT. Encoded protein: CASSLGQGQEKLFF. Based on the CDR3 plus reference TRBV5-1 and TRBJ1-4, the full variable domain is KAGVTQTPRYLIKTRGQQVTLSCSPISGHRSVSWYQQTPGQGLQFLFEYFSETQRNKGNFPGRFSGRQFSNSRSEMNVSTLELGDSALYLCASSLGQGQEKLFFGSGTQLSVL.

The chain employs TRBV11-2 and TRBJ2-5; 11 nucleotides agree with TRBD1. The ends lost 4 bases at V and 5 bases at J; junction bases unmatched: 12. CDR3 size: 17 residues. The germline gives CDR1 SGHAT, CDR2 FQNNGV. CDR3 sequence (DNA): TGTGCCAGCAGCTCCCGGACAGGGGGCGCGGTAGGGGAGACCCAGTACTTC. Translating it yields CASSSRTGGAVGETQYF.

The V call is TRBV2, the J call TRBJ1-4; a possible D gene is TRBD1 (6 bases). From germline, CDR1 is SNHLY and CDR2 FYNNEI. V lost 0 bases and J 8 bases, leaving 13 bases between the germline ends. There are 15 residues in the CDR3. The CDR3 is CASSEAGRGGEKLFF. CDR3 nucleotides: TGTGCCAGCAGTGAAGCGGGCAGGGGAGGGGAAAAACTGTTTTTT.

Only one count was recorded for this clone. The chain couples TRBV18 to TRBJ1-4; possible D gene TRBD1, 5 bases. V was pared by 0 bases and J by 7 bases, with 9 bases between. The CDR3 consists of 14 residues. The germline CDR1 and CDR2 sequences are KGHSH and LQKENI. The CDR3 spells CASSPPGVSEKLFF. In DNA form, the CDR3 reads TGTGCCAGCTCACCACCAGGGGTTAGTGAAAAACTGTTTTTT. The complete variable domain, with remaining parts taken from reference TRBV18 and TRBJ1-4, reads NAGVMQNPRHLVRRRGQEARLRCSPMKGHSHVYWYRQLPEEGLKFMVYLQKENIIDESGMPKERFSAEFPKEGPSILRIQQVVRGDSAAYFCASSPPGVSEKLFFGSGTQLSVL.

This chain connects TRBV5-8 to TRBJ2-2; D is possibly TRBD1 (5 bases). The CDR3 is made up of 15 amino acids. The V gene lost 4 bases and the J gene lost 7 bases, with 17 bases spanning the gap. Per the germline V gene, CDR1 is SGHTS and CDR2 is YDEGEE. The CDR3 region has the DNA TGTGCCAGCAGCCCCGTGGCAGGGTTGGTCGGGGAGCTGTTTTTT. Its translation is CASSPVAGLVGELFF. Looking up the rest from reference TRBV5-8 and TRBJ2-2 gives the full variable domain: EAGVTQSPTHLIKTRGQQATLRCSPISGHTSVYWYQQALGLGLQFLLWYDEGEERNRGNFPPRFSGRQFPNYSSELNVNALELEDSALYLCASSPVAGLVGELFFGEGSRLTVL.

The genes are TRBV6-5 and TRBJ2-7; D not resolved. The germline V and J ends were trimmed by 0 bases and 1 base, with 4 bases remaining between them. Per the germline V gene, CDR1 is MNHEY and CDR2 is SVGAGI. CDR3 length equals 13 residues. This CDR3 is CASSYSGSYEQYF. The CDR3 coding sequence is TGTGCCAGCAGTTACTCTGGATCCTACGAGCAGTACTTC.

In this sample, this clone turned up once. The CDR3, as DNA: TGTGCCTGGAGAGACCGACCCTACGAGCAGTACTTC. Its protein is CAWRDRPYEQYF. This chain links TRBV30 with TRBJ2-7; D is undetermined. This CDR3 region has 12 residues. Per germline, CDR1 GTSNPN and CDR2 SVGIG (reference sequence). With 3 bases removed from V and 2 bases from J, the gap between germline ends came to 8 bases.

The rearrangement joins TRBV5-1 to TRBJ1-5, with no clear D. There are 15 residues in the CDR3. Germline V gene lookup returns CDR1 SGHRS and CDR2 YFSETQ. V lost 5 bases, J lost 0 bases, and 12 bases lay in between. The CDR3 bases are TGCGCCAGCAGTCCTGGAGACAATAGCAATCAGCCCCAGCATTTT. Translated: CASSPGDNSNQPQHF.

This clone came up a few times. This chain uses TRBV5-4 with TRBJ2-1; D remains ambiguous. In germline, CDR1 is SGHNT, CDR2 YYREEE (reference sequence). The CDR3 extends over 12 amino acids. The ends were cut back, 1 base at V and 6 bases at J, with 5 bases in the middle. The CDR3 sequence is CASSLPRNEQFF. As DNA, the CDR3 is TGTGCCAGCAGCTTGCCACGCAATGAGCAGTTCTTC.